Included here is one TCR beta chain sequence, with context. The entry originates in a study of blood T cell repertoires in COVID-19. Participants spanned ages about 18 to 95 years and resided in roughly 22 US areas. Generated by immunoSEQ multiplex PCR, the TCRdb table keeps only in-frame clones and is missing some. The sample yields 350,000 to 400,000 clones, less than 90% seen once. The germline V gene encodes CDR1 GTSNPN and CDR2 SVGIG (reference sequence). The CDR3 spans 15 residues. With 2 bases removed from V and 4 bases from J, the gap between germline ends came to 12 bases. The chain joins TRBV30 to TRBJ1-6; TRBD1 is a possible D gene (6 bases). Specimen: PBMCs or T cells enriched from blood (not recorded which). This receptor was taken from a woman aged 30 to 39 who had recovered from COVID-19. CDR3 loop: CAWSPPGTYNSPLHF. The DNA for the CDR3 is TGTGCCTGGAGTCCTCCAGGGACATATAATTCACCCCTCCACTTT.